This T cell receptor beta chain comes out of a study of blood T cell repertoires in COVID-19. Study-level information: Whether acute or convalescent, the COVID-19 samples came from the United States, Italy and Spain. T cells, B-cell-depleted T cells, or PBMCs provided the cDNA or gDNA that served as material.

Original handling: Scientists estimated how many nucleated cells there were by amplifying reference gene primers. Some clones are missing from TCRdb's copy, which holds only in-frame ones; the method was immunoSEQ multiplex PCR. That table is the source of V, J and clone size, and D and trimming were worked out from the DNA. Of fewer than 40,000 clones listed, around four fifths are singletons. V was clipped by 3 bases and J by 3 bases, with 11 bases between them. The CDR3 spans 14 residues. Germline assignment: CDR1 WNHNN and CDR2 SYGVQD (reference sequence). This clone was seen more than once but under ten times.

The chain joins TRBV10-1 to TRBJ1-2; D perhaps matches TRBD1 (6 bases). Input material: peripheral blood. This clonotype was sampled from a human donor in a cohort sampled during active COVID-19. The CDR3 DNA sequence: TGCGCCAGCAGTGACTCCACAGGGTACTATGGCTACACCTTC. This sequence encodes CASSDSTGYYGYTF.